Sequencing of this TCR beta chain was carried out in a study of T cell responses to AZD1222 COVID-19 vaccine. CDR1 MGHRA and CDR2 YSYEKL come from the germline V gene. Trimming cost V 1 base and J 3 bases, with 9 bases left between them. CDR3 size: 15 residues. The table came from immunoSEQ multiplex PCR; TCRdb's copy has only in-frame clones and leaves some out. The sample includes over 120,000 clones, roughly 90% seen only once; the top ten take 5%. This clone was observed a few times. Sequencing used peripheral blood, obtained on day 0 of AZD1222 vaccination. The chain is built from TRBV4-1 and TRBJ2-2, with D tentatively TRBD2 (6 bases). The sequence was obtained from an adult in good health. CDR3 protein: CASSQGRGYTGELFF. As DNA, the CDR3 is TGCGCCAGCAGCCAAGGCCGGGGGTACACCGGGGAGCTGTTTTTT.